This record looks at one T cell receptor (beta chain) sequence and its context. From germline, CDR1 is SGDLS and CDR2 YYNGEE. The V gene lost 4 bases and the J gene lost 9 bases, with 17 bases spanning the gap. The CDR3 loop spans 14 amino acids. The sample originates from a study of blood T cell repertoires in COVID-19. Measured with immunoSEQ multiplex PCR; TCRdb has only the in-frame clones, and not every one. The data show about 220,000 clones, around 84% seen once. The V and J genes are TRBV9 and TRBJ1-5, with D perhaps TRBD1 (5 bases). This receptor was taken from a woman aged 60-70 years who had recovered from COVID-19. Sequenced input: peripheral blood. The CDR3 protein is CASSPTGGEGPQHF. Written as DNA, the CDR3 is TGTGCCAGCAGCCCCACGGGGGGAGAGGGGCCCCAGCATTTT.